This entry describes one TCR beta chain. Its antigen is not identified. The V gene's germline CDR1 is SGHTA and CDR2 FQGNSA. This CDR3 spans 15 amino acids. The V gene lost 5 bases and the J gene lost 3 bases, with 14 bases spanning the gap. Peripheral blood came from all dose cohorts at three timepoints. The repertoire was sequenced with immunoSEQ multiplex PCR; TCRdb's copy has only in-frame clones and lacks some. This sample has about 81,000 clones, with 75% to 90% found just once. The data were taken from a study of OX40 agonist ivuxolimab in advanced cancers. Study-wide findings and caveats: Researchers report that CD8+ T cells had, on average, more expanded clones than CD4+. Among some nonresponders, normalized T-cell clonal expansion was also low.

Material: CD4+ or CD8+ T cells sorted from blood, obtained in a trial of the OX40 agonist ivuxolimab. This TCR came from an adult with an advanced solid tumor such as melanoma, head and neck, liver or kidney cancer. This sequence joins TRBV7-2 and TRBJ2-1; D might be TRBD2 (6 bases). CDR3 coding DNA: TGTGCCAGCAGCCTAGGGGCGGGGCTCTACAATGAGCAGTTCTTC. It is translated as CASSLGAGLYNEQFF.